Below, one TCR beta chain is given with its context. This clonotype was recorded at least ten times. Its recognized antigen is unknown. No clone much larger than this one lies a single base away; base qualities are absent. The TCR beta CDR3 regions were amplified from the RNA transcripts. The first round of RT-PCR for the TCR CDR3 was performed with the HTBI primer set and the Qiagen OneStep RT-PCR kit. Libraries were constructed in a second round of multiplex PCR, after which size selection and purification were performed. The libraries were sequenced on an Illumina HiSeq2000 using paired-end 100 bp reads. As for the original processing: SOAPnuke was used to process the raw data, throwing out any read that contained adapters or uncalled bases, had a mean Phred below 15, or lacked an exact constant-primer or identifier match. COPE v1.2.5 was used to merge the high-quality paired reads, and each unique nucleotide sequence was defined as a clonotype. MiTCR v1.1 was used to align the clonotypes against IMGT TRBV, TRBD and TRBJ reference segments. Analysis was restricted to V-J combinations with a frequency above 0.0001, which covered about 99% of repertoires. A TCS score was defined as the ratio of F50 (clonal expansion) to E x V (chaos), with BLOSUM62-based TCRdist applied between CDR3 peptides within each V-J. Welch's t-statistics and random forest reduced some 510 V-J features to 13, which were used in a naive Bayes classifier (R e1071). Starting from the raw public reads, TCRdb applied fastp trimming at Q25, assembled clones with MiXCR and retained in-frame beta chains. CDR3 protein duplicates are merged, each entry listing the most common genes and DNA. The V and J calls and clone size come from TCRdb's table, not from the authors' own analysis. In all, the sample holds about 350,000 distinct CDR3 sequences, and 15% to 20% of those were seen once. Of the sample, less than 20% falls within the top ten clones.

Relative to germline, V is missing 2 bases and J is missing 6 bases, with 3 bases of the junction outside any gene match. Spanning cysteine to phenylalanine, the CDR3 consists of 13 amino acids. The retained sequence is limited to the CDR3, 39 bases, with the frame set at the first base. The germline V gene encodes CDR1 SQVTM and CDR2 ANQGSEA. In the ophthalmopathy patients, disease was moderately to severely active, with a Clinical Activity Score of 3 or more, a NOSPECS grade of 4 or more, and a duration of less than 3 months. Exclusion was applied to patients with uncontrolled infections, other autoimmune diseases, pregnancy or lactation. Diagnoses were established on the basis of clinical symptoms, serum thyroxine and TRAb, thyroid ultrasound, and orbital computed tomography. PBMCs were isolated from approximately 10 ml of fresh peripheral blood by Ficoll-Paque density gradient centrifugation. Total RNA was extracted using Trizol reagent, and RNA quality was assessed on an Agilent 2100 Bioanalyzer.

These data are taken from a study of T cells in Graves' hyperthyroidism and ophthalmopathy (dated by TCRdb to about 2019). About the full investigation: Peripheral blood samples were taken at initial diagnosis, before any treatment was given. To identify TCR V-J signatures that set the groups apart, the researchers used a discovery cohort of 90 to 100 patients, made up of 40 to 45 with Graves' ophthalmopathy and 57 with stable Graves' hyperthyroidism. An independent validation cohort of about 19 hyperthyroidism patients and roughly 16 patients who later progressed to ophthalmopathy tested prospective prediction of ophthalmopathy. The 95 to 100 discovery patients were randomly split 7:3 into training and test sets. In addition, the study compared T-cell repertoires in thyroid tissue and in blood from 6 or 7 Graves' hyperthyroidism patients. After blood sampling, hyperthyroidism patients were treated with methimazole at a starting dose of 30 mg daily, and ophthalmopathy patients were treated with high-dose intravenous methylprednisolone. According to the paper, TCR Vbeta CDR3 sequencing was carried out on 135 peripheral blood samples, which came from 40 to 45 ophthalmopathy, roughly 75 hyperthyroidism and about 17 progressor patients.

Results and caveats for the whole study, not just this receptor: Most expanded thyroid clonotypes (frequency above 0.001) were also detected in blood, suggesting blood repertoires may reflect thyroid immune responses. In validation, progression to ophthalmopathy was predicted by the model with 70.59% sensitivity and 72% to 85% specificity, a median of around 6.5 months before onset. Ophthalmopathy was separated from stable hyperthyroidism by a 13 V-J signature model, with 87.88% sensitivity and 81% to 82% specificity obtained in cross-validation and 80%/75% obtained in testing. Sample size was not statistically predetermined, and investigators were not blinded to group allocation.

This sequence uses TRBV29-1 and TRBJ2-5; TRBD2 fits 10 bases in the junction. Input material: blood. This clonotype was sampled from a middle-aged woman with Graves' ophthalmopathy. At the DNA level, the sequence is TGCAGCGTTGAATGGACTAGCGGAAAGACCCAGTACTTC. This encodes CSVEWTSGKTQYF.